Below are 26 T cell receptor beta chains sequenced from a single sample in a study of identical twins. One entry per CDR3 protein results from TCRdb running MiXCR on the 5' RACE reads. The sample includes 450,000 or so distinct CDR3 sequences, about 24% of them seen just once. These data are also associated with another study on T cells expressing NK-cell markers.

Sequencing was done on a sample of CD4+ T cells sorted from blood. Every receptor here comes from a woman younger than 35 in good health.

The chain combines TRBV20-1 with TRBJ1-6, with D maybe TRBD1 (5 bases). The CDR3 covers 12 residues. V lost 5 bases and J 9 bases, leaving 11 bases between the germline ends. CDR1 and CDR2 from the germline V gene are DFQATT and SNEGSKA (reference sequence). The CDR3 region has the DNA TGCAGTGCTTCAGAGGGGAGTTCACCCCTCCACTTT. This encodes CSASEGSSPLHF.

The rearrangement links TRBV5-4 to TRBJ1-4; unclear D gene. Trimming pared 0 bases from V and 9 bases from J, leaving 12 bases between. CDR1 and CDR2 (germline): SGHNT, YYREEE (reference sequence). CDR3 length: 14 residues. The CDR3 region is CASSLVGEPQKLFF. In DNA, the CDR3 is TGTGCCAGCAGCTTGGTGGGAGAGCCCCAAAAACTGTTTTTT.

This sequence joins TRBV5-1 and TRBJ2-7, with TRBD2 identical over 9 bases. The trim removed 0 bases at V and 6 bases at J, leaving 7 bases unmatched. This CDR3 has 15 amino acids. Per the germline V gene, CDR1 is SGHRS and CDR2 is YFSETQ. CDR3 in amino acids: CASSLGLAAPSEQYF. CDR3 DNA: TGCGCCAGCAGCTTGGGACTAGCGGCGCCCTCCGAGCAGTACTTC. Supplemented by reference TRBV5-1 and TRBJ2-7, the full variable domain reads KAGVTQTPRYLIKTRGQQVTLSCSPISGHRSVSWYQQTPGQGLQFLFEYFSETQRNKGNFPGRFSGRQFSNSRSEMNVSTLELGDSALYLCASSLGLAAPSEQYFGPGTRLTVT.

The sample holds a few counts of this clonotype. The chain links TRBV12-3 or TRBV12-4 to TRBJ2-1; 7 bases agree with TRBD2. J gave up 9 bases and V 3 bases, and 5 bases lay outside the gene matches. The length of the CDR3 is 13 residues. CDR3 amino acids: CASSFAREGEQFF. DNA for the CDR3: TGTGCCAGCAGTTTTGCCAGGGAGGGTGAGCAGTTCTTC.

The genes are TRBV7-2 and TRBJ2-3; D ambiguous. The germline V and J ends were trimmed by 7 bases and 2 bases, with 10 bases remaining between them. Germline-derived CDR1 and CDR2 are SGHTA and FQGNSA. The CDR3 is 13 amino acids. CDR3 protein: CASTFQDTDTQYF. The CDR3 DNA reads as TGTGCCAGCACCTTTCAAGACACAGATACGCAGTATTTT.

This clonotype was seen a few times. The rearrangement uses TRBV27 and TRBJ2-1; 11 nucleotides line up with TRBD2. Germline V gene lookup returns CDR1 MNHEY and CDR2 SMNVEV (reference sequence). V trimming: 5 bases; J trimming: 5 bases; junction bases outside the gene matches: 11. The CDR3 sequence is 17 residues long. The CDR3 spells CASSPLGLAVSHNEQFF. In nucleotides, the CDR3 is TGTGCCAGCAGTCCCTTGGGACTAGCGGTGTCTCACAATGAGCAGTTCTTC.

This clonotype was observed a handful of times. The rearrangement uses TRBV20-1 and TRBJ2-1; no clear D gene. Germline lookup yields CDR1 DFQATT and CDR2 SNEGSKA (reference sequence). Trimming stripped 2 bases from V and 8 bases from J, with 22 bases between. CDR3 length: 16 amino acids. The CDR3 coding sequence is TGCAGTGCTAGACCCACGGTGGGTACAACCGACGATGAGCAGTTCTTC. This sequence encodes CSARPTVGTTDDEQFF.

This clonotype was seen a handful of times. The chain has TRBV5-5 and TRBJ2-1; D is perhaps TRBD2 (5 bases). The CDR3 extends over 14 amino acids. The V end was cut by 2 bases, the J end by 8 bases, with 14 bases between. The germline gives CDR1 SGHKS, CDR2 YYEKEE (reference sequence). The CDR3 here is CASSFRRDNHEQFF. The CDR3 coding sequence is TGTGCCAGCAGCTTTCGACGGGATAACCATGAGCAGTTCTTC.

This chain links TRBV12-3 or TRBV12-4 with TRBJ1-5; D call uncertain. V was pared by 8 bases and J by 4 bases, with 18 bases between. The CDR3 is 15 residues long. This CDR3 is CASAPGPYSNQPQHF. Written as DNA, the CDR3 is TGTGCCAGCGCCCCGGGTCCCTACTCAAATCAGCCCCAGCATTTT.

The V gene is TRBV19, the J gene TRBJ1-4; D is uncertain. Trimming stripped 3 bases from V and 10 bases from J, with 12 bases between. The CDR3 covers 13 residues. Germline V gene sequence: CDR1 LNHDA, CDR2 SQIVND (reference sequence). CDR3 DNA: TGTGCCAGTAGTATCGAGGAGGGTGGAAAACTGTTTTTT. Its protein product is CASSIEEGGKLFF. The full variable domain, with the rest looked up from reference TRBV19 and TRBJ1-4, is DGGITQSPKYLFRKEGQNVTLSCEQNLNHDAMYWYRQDPGQGLRLIYYSQIVNDFQKGDIAEGYSVSREKKESFPLTVTSAQKNPTAFYLCASSIEEGGKLFFGSGTQLSVL.

J is TRBJ2-1 and V is TRBV9; D uncertain. V lost 4 bases and J lost 10, with 12 bases in between. CDR1 and CDR2 (germline): SGDLS, YYNGEE. CDR3 length: 12 amino acids. The CDR3 nucleotides are TGTGCCAGCAGCCCGACGGAAGGGGAGCAGTTCTTC. Protein sequence: CASSPTEGEQFF.

This clonotype was counted only a few times. J is TRBJ2-1 and V is TRBV7-2, with TRBD2 matching 8 bases. With V trimmed by 5 bases and J by 6 bases, 9 bases remained unmatched. Germline loops: CDR1 SGHTA, CDR2 FQGNSA. The CDR3 totals 15 residues. CDR3 sequence reads: CASSPFAGGLNEQFF. CDR3 DNA sequence: TGTGCCAGCAGCCCGTTCGCGGGAGGACTCAATGAGCAGTTCTTC. Full variable domain (remainder filled in from reference TRBV7-2 and TRBJ2-1): GAGVSQSPSNKVTEKGKDVELRCDPISGHTALYWYRQSLGQGLEFLIYFQGNSAPDKSGLPSDRFSAERTGGSVSTLTIQRTQQEDSAVYLCASSPFAGGLNEQFFGPGTRLTVL.

The chain is built from TRBV20-1 and TRBJ2-7; 11 nucleotides align to TRBD1. CDR1 is DFQATT, CDR2 SNEGSKA, per germline (reference sequence). The CDR3 is 15 residues long. Germline trimming cut 3 bases from V and 3 bases from J; bases unmatched to any gene: 7. The DNA of the CDR3 is TGCAGTGCTAGGAGGACAGGGGGCATCATCTACGAGCAGTACTTC. Translation: CSARRTGGIIYEQYF.

J is TRBJ2-3 and V is TRBV12-3 or TRBV12-4; no reliable D call. The CDR3 totals 14 residues. Trimming left V 2 bases short and J 3 bases short, with 9 bases between. The CDR3 protein is CASSLMLGTDTQYF. In nucleotides, the CDR3 is TGTGCCAGCAGTTTAATGCTGGGTACAGATACGCAGTATTTT.

The CDR3 sequence: CAIQPTGSAGELFF. In DNA form, the CDR3 reads TGTGCCATCCAGCCGACAGGGTCGGCCGGGGAGCTGTTTTTT. The chain combines TRBV10-3 with TRBJ2-2; 7 bases agree with TRBD1. The V gene end was trimmed by 8 bases and the J gene end by 6 bases; junction bases not matched to a gene: 9. The CDR3 contains 14 residues. CDR1 is ENHRY and CDR2 is SYGVKD in the germline V gene.

The V and J genes are TRBV2 and TRBJ1-1; D is undetermined. Trimming cost V 5 bases and J 1 base, with 8 bases left between them. Germline V gene data show CDR1 as SNHLY and CDR2 as FYNNEI. This CDR3 has 13 residues. The CDR3 DNA reads as TGTGCCAGCAGTTCAAATTCGAACACTGAAGCTTTCTTT. Its translation: CASSSNSNTEAFF. The entire variable domain, with the rest obtained from reference TRBV2 and TRBJ1-1, is as follows: EPEVTQTPSHQVTQMGQEVILRCVPISNHLYFYWYRQILGQKVEFLVSFYNNEISEKSEIFDDQFSVERPDGSNFTLKIRSTKLEDSAMYFCASSSNSNTEAFFGQGTRLTVV.

This chain uses TRBV7-6 with TRBJ2-7; TRBD2 matches 7 bases. This CDR3 has 16 residues. V trimming: 1 base; J trimming: 3 bases; junction bases outside the gene matches: 9. The germline V gene encodes CDR1 SGHVS and CDR2 FNYEAQ. The CDR3 loop is CASSLESGATYYEQYF. CDR3 in DNA: TGTGCCAGCAGCTTAGAAAGCGGGGCCACTTACTACGAGCAGTACTTC.

In this sample, this clonotype turned up a few times. The V and J genes are TRBV7-2 and TRBJ2-3, with D tentatively TRBD1 (6 bases). Looked up from germline, CDR1 is SGHTA and CDR2 is FQGNSA. V lost 6 bases to trimming and J lost 1 base, with 14 bases between them. This CDR3 is built from 15 residues. CDR3 nucleotides: TGTGCCAGCAGGCTCAGGGCAGGGGGCACAGATACGCAGTATTTT. It yields the protein CASRLRAGGTDTQYF.

This clonotype was observed at least ten times. V and J are TRBV7-8 and TRBJ2-1; maybe TRBD1 (6 bases). V lost 3 bases to trimming and J lost 6 bases, with 12 bases between them. CDR1 and CDR2 (germline): SGHVS, FQNEAQ. The length of the CDR3 is 14 residues. The CDR3 DNA reads TGTGCCAGCAGCTTCCAGACAGGTCTCAATGAGCAGTTCTTC. It encodes CASSFQTGLNEQFF.

The rearrangement uses TRBV20-1 and TRBJ2-2, with D possibly being TRBD1 or TRBD2 (5 bases each). V was shortened by 6 bases and J by 1 base, with 15 bases between the two germline ends. Germline V gene data show CDR1 as DFQATT and CDR2 as SNEGSKA (reference sequence). The CDR3 consists of 15 residues. CDR3 region: CSARDHRKNTGELFF. DNA of the CDR3: TGCAGTGCCCGGGACCACCGAAAGAACACCGGGGAGCTGTTTTTT.

The chain employs TRBV18 and TRBJ2-3, with 14 bases lining up with TRBD2. J lost 5 bases, V lost 6 bases, and 16 bases had no gene match. The germline V gene has CDR1 KGHSH and CDR2 LQKENI. This CDR3 has 19 residues. The CDR3 region is CASSLLPGLAGAVIDTQYF. CDR3 bases: TGTGCCAGCTCGCTATTACCGGGACTAGCGGGAGCGGTGATAGATACGCAGTATTTT.

This clonotype has a handful of counts. This chain joins TRBV3-1 and TRBJ2-5, with D unresolved. V lost 5 bases to trimming and J lost 1 base, with 11 bases between them. The CDR3 extends over 14 amino acids. Per germline, CDR1 LGHDT and CDR2 YNNKEL (reference sequence). The CDR3 coding sequence is TGTGCCAGCAGCTCCCGGGCACTCCAAGAGACCCAGTACTTC. Translation gives CASSSRALQETQYF.

The chain carries TRBV20-1 and TRBJ2-5, with D perhaps matching TRBD1 (6 bases). V was clipped by 6 bases and J by 3 bases, with 11 bases between them. The CDR3 extends over 12 amino acids. Germline V gives CDR1 DFQATT, CDR2 SNEGSKA (reference sequence). The CDR3 here is CSANRAEETQYF. The DNA of the CDR3 is TGCAGTGCGAACAGGGCTGAAGAGACCCAGTACTTC.

This clonotype was counted a few times. The CDR3 loop reads CASRSERVIRETQYF. CDR3 DNA: TGTGCCAGCAGGTCTGAACGGGTTATCAGAGAGACCCAGTACTTC. This chain links TRBV6-1 with TRBJ2-5, with D hard to call. V was shortened by 6 bases and J by 4 bases, with 18 bases between the two germline ends. Looked up from germline, CDR1 is MNHNS and CDR2 is SASEGT. This CDR3 has 15 amino acids.

The chain joins TRBV12-5 to TRBJ2-1, with TRBD2 as a possible D gene (5 bases). The CDR3 runs to 14 residues. V lost 7 bases and J 4 bases, leaving 14 bases between the germline ends. Germline CDR1 and CDR2: LGHNT and FRNRAP. CDR3 nucleotides: TGTGCTAGTGAGTCGGGGAGCCTATACAATGAGCAGTTCTTC. This gives the protein CASESGSLYNEQFF.

The chain has TRBV20-1 and TRBJ2-7, with D possibly TRBD1 on 5 matching bases. Deletions cut 5 bases from V and 2 bases from J, with 13 bases between. The germline V gene has CDR1 DFQATT and CDR2 SNEGSKA (reference sequence). This CDR3 has 13 residues. CDR3 in amino acids: CSASRLGPYEQYF. In DNA form, the CDR3 reads TGCAGTGCTTCGCGACTGGGGCCCTACGAGCAGTACTTC.